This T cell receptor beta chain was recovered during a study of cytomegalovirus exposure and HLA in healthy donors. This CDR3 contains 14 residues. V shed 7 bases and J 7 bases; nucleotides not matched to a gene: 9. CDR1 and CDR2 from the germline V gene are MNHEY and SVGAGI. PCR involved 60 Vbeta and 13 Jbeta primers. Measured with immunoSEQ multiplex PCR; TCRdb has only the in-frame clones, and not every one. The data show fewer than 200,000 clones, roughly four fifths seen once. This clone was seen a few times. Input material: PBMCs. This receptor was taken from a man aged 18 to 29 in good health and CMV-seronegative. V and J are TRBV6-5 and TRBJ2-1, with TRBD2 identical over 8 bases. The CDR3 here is CASTGREDRNEQFF. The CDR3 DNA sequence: TGTGCCAGCACAGGGCGGGAGGACCGGAATGAGCAGTTCTTC.